There are many counts of the clone carrying this T cell receptor beta chain. Its antigen is undetermined. This specimen belongs to a study of metastatic and nonmetastatic thyroid tumors. The wider study: Repertoires were compared across blood and tumor or nodule tissue from malignant and benign thyroid patients.

V was clipped by 6 bases and J by 10 bases, with 24 bases between them. The CDR3 consists of 15 residues. Germline assignment: CDR1 SNHLY and CDR2 FYNNEI. Points from the study as a whole: It was reported that TCR beta diversity was significantly higher in malignant thyroid tumors than benign nodules, in blood and tumor.

As originally analysed: Across clinicopathological groups, CDR3 differences served as the basis for building a distant-metastasis classifier for papillary thyroid cancer. Through MiXCR, TCRdb re-clonotyped the PCR reads. These V and J calls rely on TCRdb rather than the paper's analysis. The table lists more than 40,000 clones, 20% to 25% of them singletons. Each patient went into thyroid surgery without having received any treatment. The sequenced material came from tumor tissue. The chain uses TRBV2 and TRBJ1-1; D is unclear. The sequence came from a female donor with papillary thyroid cancer or a benign thyroid nodule (not recorded which). Some clones in this sample may be carry-over from other donors' samples. The CDR3: CASSPQSGRTSTAFF. The CDR3 DNA is TGTGCCAGCAGCCCGCAATCGGGGAGGACCTCCACAGCTTTCTTT.